Below are 11 T cell receptor beta chains sequenced from a single sample in a study of somatic mutations in cytotoxic T cells in rheumatoid arthritis. TCRdb's table, derived via immunoSEQ multiplex PCR, lists solely in-frame clones and lacks some. This sample carries 15,000 to 25,000 clones, approximately 80% of them seen once, and the ten largest clones take 10%. Sequencing used CD8+ T cells sorted from blood. The receptors here all came from a woman between 45 and 65 years old in good health.

This clone was seen a few times. This rearrangement joins TRBV7-2 to TRBJ2-2, with D maybe TRBD2 (5 bases). V gave up 0 bases and J gave up 7 bases, with 9 bases separating them. This CDR3 spans 14 amino acids. Germline lookup yields CDR1 SGHTA and CDR2 FQGNSA. Here the CDR3 reads CASSLAGADGELFF. The CDR3 DNA reads TGTGCCAGCAGCTTAGCGGGAGCAGACGGGGAGCTGTTTTTT.

The CDR3 spells CASSIQGGGNEQFF. DNA of the CDR3: TGTGCCAGTAGTATCCAGGGTGGAGGCAATGAGCAGTTCTTC. The chain carries TRBV19 and TRBJ2-1; possibly TRBD1 or TRBD2 for D (5 bases each). Per germline, CDR1 LNHDA and CDR2 SQIVND (reference sequence). The CDR3 is made up of 14 amino acids. Trimming shortened V by 3 bases and J by 6 bases, and 12 bases separated the two germline ends.

This chain links TRBV9 with TRBJ1-1, with 7 nucleotides matching TRBD1. V dropped 3 bases and J dropped 7; count of bases not matched to a gene: 6. The length of the CDR3 is 13 residues. Germline V lookup: CDR1 SGDLS, CDR2 YYNGEE. The CDR3 reads CASSAGTDLEAFF. CDR3 bases: TGTGCCAGCAGCGCCGGGACAGACCTTGAAGCTTTCTTT. Filled out from reference TRBV9 and TRBJ1-1, the complete variable domain reads DSGVTQTPKHLITATGQRVTLRCSPRSGDLSVYWYQQSLDQGLQFLIQYYNGEERAKGNILERFSAQQFPDLHSELNLSSLELGDSALYFCASSAGTDLEAFFGQGTRLTVV.

The chain links TRBV27 to TRBJ2-1; D gene ambiguous. CDR1 is MNHEY, CDR2 SMNVEV, per germline (reference sequence). This CDR3 has 17 amino acids. The ends were cut back, 2 bases at V and 2 bases at J, with 16 bases in the middle. CDR3 in amino acids: CASSLQGVPSPYNEQFF. In nucleotides, the CDR3 is TGTGCCAGCAGTTTACAAGGAGTTCCCTCACCCTACAATGAGCAGTTCTTC.

V usage is TRBV27 and J usage is TRBJ2-3, with unresolved D. Germline V CDR1 and CDR2: MNHEY, SMNVEV (reference sequence). The V end was cut by 6 bases, the J end by 3 bases, with 13 bases between. CDR3 size: 14 residues. This CDR3 is CASSPTVGTDTQYF. The DNA for the CDR3 is TGTGCCAGCAGCCCCACAGTCGGTACAGATACGCAGTATTTT.

This clone has just one count. The chain joins TRBV7-6 to TRBJ2-1, with D perhaps matching TRBD1 (6 bases). The V gene's germline CDR1 is SGHVS and CDR2 FNYEAQ. V lost 5 bases and J 0 bases, leaving 11 bases between the germline ends. The CDR3 covers 15 residues. Here the CDR3 DNA reads TGTGCCAGCAGCCCAGACAGGAGCTCCTACAATGAGCAGTTCTTC. Protein sequence: CASSPDRSSYNEQFF.

For the CDR3, the DNA is TGCGCCAGCAGCTACGCTGGAGGGTCAGTCACTGAAGCTTTCTTT. Its protein product is CASSYAGGSVTEAFF. This rearrangement joins TRBV5-1 to TRBJ1-1; D is uncertain. CDR1 and CDR2 from the germline V gene are SGHRS and YFSETQ. The CDR3 covers 15 residues. V shed 3 bases and J shed 4 bases, with 16 bases lying between them.

V is TRBV4-1 and J is TRBJ2-1; D is unresolved. Trimming left V 1 base short and J 6 bases short, with 4 bases between. Germline V gene data show CDR1 as MGHRA and CDR2 as YSYEKL. The CDR3 runs to 12 residues. The CDR3 DNA is TGCGCCAGCAGCCAAGCTGGCAATGAGCAGTTCTTC. It specifies CASSQAGNEQFF.

This clone is a singleton in its sample. The chain joins TRBV2 to TRBJ1-2; D unresolved. This CDR3 has 17 residues. The germline gives CDR1 SNHLY, CDR2 FYNNEI. Trimming cost V 2 bases and J 1 base, with 17 bases left between them. The CDR3 DNA reads as TGTGCCAGCAGTGAATCTGGACGCCGTCCAGATAACTATGGCTACACCTTC. Its translation is CASSESGRRPDNYGYTF. The full variable domain, in which reference TRBV2 and TRBJ1-2 provide the parts outside the CDR3, is EPEVTQTPSHQVTQMGQEVILRCVPISNHLYFYWYRQILGQKVEFLVSFYNNEISEKSEIFDDQFSVERPDGSNFTLKIRSTKLEDSAMYFCASSESGRRPDNYGYTFGSGTRLTVV.

In DNA form, the CDR3 reads TGTGCCAGCAGCTACAGGGAAACGGTCTCGTACGAGCAGTACTTC. It encodes CASSYRETVSYEQYF. The rearrangement links TRBV6-6 to TRBJ2-7; tentatively, D is TRBD1 (6 bases). This CDR3 has 15 amino acids. Germline-derived CDR1 and CDR2 are MNHNY and SVGAGI (reference sequence). V lost 6 bases, J lost 4 bases, and 19 bases lay in between.

This chain joins TRBV7-5 and TRBJ2-2; the table's D call TRBD1 went unverified against the DNA. TRBV7-5 is classified as a pseudogene. The CDR3 has 17 residues. The CDR3 loop reads CVRSLNRDKGPTGELFF. The CDR3 DNA sequence: TGTGTCAGAAGCCTCAACCGGGACAAGGGGCCAACCGGGGAGCTGTTTTTT.